These T cell receptor beta chains were read from a single sample in a study of blood T cell repertoires in COVID-19. The protocol was immunoSEQ multiplex PCR, while the TCRdb copy is restricted to in-frame clones and leaves out a portion. This sample carries roughly 200,000 clones, around 83% of them seen once, and the ten largest clones take approximately 7.6%. The sample comprised peripheral blood. The receptors derive from a woman aged 80 or older with COVID-19, enrolled during active disease. The CDR3 runs from the conserved cysteine through the conserved F or W. D genes are given only for firm matches. Size tells how often a clone was seen (once, few, many) or the class of an expanded clone, and some rows leave it out.

v_call	d_call	clone_size	j_call	cdr3_aa	cdr3_nt
TRBV5-1	.	few	TRBJ1-1	CASSLVWGGGTEAFF	TGCGCCAGCAGCTTGGTTTGGGGAGGGGGTACTGAAGCTTTCTTT
TRBV6-1	.	few	TRBJ2-7	CASSEVPPYYF	TGTGCCAGCAGTGAGGTCCCCCCCTACTACTTC
TRBV5-4	.	once	TRBJ1-5	CASSSARYHRPNQPQHF	TGTGCCAGCAGCTCCGCAAGGTACCACAGGCCCAATCAGCCCCAGCATTTT
TRBV18	.	.	TRBJ1-2	CASSSRQENYGYTF	TGTGCCAGCTCATCCCGACAGGAAAACTATGGCTACACCTTC
TRBV6-5	TRBD2	.	TRBJ2-7	CASNPGGSSREQYF	TGTGCCAGCAATCCGGGCGGGAGTTCCCGCGAGCAGTACTTC
TRBV5-4	.	.	TRBJ1-2	CASSRRQTDSYGYTF	TGTGCCAGCAGCCGACGACAGACAGATTCTTATGGCTACACCTTC
TRBV19	.	.	TRBJ2-3	CASSAASYTDTQYF	TGTGCCAGTAGTGCGGCATCATACACAGATACGCAGTATTTT
TRBV2	.	once	TRBJ2-7	CASRKGVSYEQYF	TGTGCCAGCAGGAAAGGGGTCTCCTACGAGCAGTACTTC
TRBV11-2	TRBD2	.	TRBJ2-1	CASSLITSGSYNEQFF	TGTGCCAGCAGCTTAATAACTAGCGGCTCCTACAATGAGCAGTTCTTC
TRBV5-1	.	once	TRBJ2-7	CASSPDTAGREQYF	TGCGCCAGCAGCCCGGACACAGCAGGTCGGGAGCAGTACTTC
TRBV6-5	TRBD2	.	TRBJ2-1	CASSSGTRQFF	TGTGCCAGCAGTTCCGGGACTAGGCAGTTCTTC
TRBV2	TRBD1	.	TRBJ1-2	CASSEETGPYGYTF	TGTGCCAGCAGTGAAGAGACAGGGCCCTATGGCTACACCTTC
TRBV19	TRBD1	.	TRBJ1-2	CASTSQGAGGYTF	TGTGCCAGTACCTCCCAGGGGGCAGGTGGCTACACCTTC
TRBV6-1	.	.	TRBJ1-5	CASSEGLRQPQHF	TGTGCCAGCAGTGAAGGTCTCCGGCAGCCCCAGCATTTT
TRBV12-5	TRBD1	once	TRBJ1-3	CASGLGRDREGNTIYF	TGTGCTAGTGGTTTGGGCCGGGACAGGGAAGGAAACACCATATATTTT
TRBV4-1	.	.	TRBJ2-2	CASSQDSSDTGELFF	TGCGCCAGCAGCCAAGACAGTTCCGACACCGGGGAGCTGTTTTTT
TRBV7-9	TRBD2	.	TRBJ2-5	CASSPGTRPVLGETQYF	TGTGCCAGCAGCCCTGGGACTAGGCCGGTTTTGGGAGAGACCCAGTACTTC
TRBV4-1	.	.	TRBJ1-4	CASSQARGLSTNEKLFF	TGCGCCAGCAGCCAGGCTAGAGGACTCTCAACTAATGAAAAACTGTTTTTT
TRBV28	TRBD1	.	TRBJ1-3	CASNIRGHGNTIYF	TGTGCCAGCAATATAAGGGGGCATGGAAACACCATATATTTT
TRBV7-2	.	.	TRBJ1-2	CASSPLGGANYGYTF	TGTGCCAGCAGCCCTCTCGGTGGAGCTAACTATGGCTACACCTTC
TRBV4-1	.	.	TRBJ1-5	CASSHLPRENNQPQHF	TGCGCCAGCAGCCACCTTCCGCGGGAAAACAATCAGCCCCAGCATTTT
TRBV27	TRBD1	.	TRBJ1-2	CASSPGTEHKYYGYTF	TGTGCCAGCAGTCCAGGGACAGAACATAAATACTATGGCTACACCTTC
TRBV5-1	TRBD2	.	TRBJ2-5	CASRYLAGVETQYF	TGCGCCAGCAGGTACCTAGCGGGGGTGGAGACCCAGTACTTC
TRBV28	.	once	TRBJ1-1	CASSVYYKGTEAFF	TGTGCCAGCAGTGTATACTACAAGGGGACTGAAGCTTTCTTT
TRBV2	TRBD1	.	TRBJ1-2	CASSWDSNYGYTF	TGTGCCAGCAGTTGGGACAGCAACTATGGCTACACCTTC
TRBV5-4	.	.	TRBJ2-2	CASSFRGNTGELFF	TGTGCCAGCAGCTTCCGGGGAAACACCGGGGAGCTGTTTTTT
TRBV5-1	TRBD1	.	TRBJ2-3	CASSLWGTGGRTDTQYF	TGCGCCAGCAGCTTGTGGGGGACAGGGGGCCGCACAGATACGCAGTATTTT
TRBV6-5	TRBD1	.	TRBJ1-1	CASRGDSEAFF	TGTGCCAGCCGAGGGGACAGTGAAGCTTTCTTT
TRBV5-4	.	.	TRBJ2-2	CASSLGLANTGELFF	TGTGCCAGCAGCTTGGGGCTAGCCAACACCGGGGAGCTGTTTTTT
TRBV5-1	.	.	TRBJ1-6	CASSLDRLTSPLHF	TGCGCCAGCAGCTTGGACAGGCTCACGTCACCCCTCCACTTT
TRBV4-1	.	.	TRBJ1-3	CASSPGSLRSGNTIYF	TGCGCCAGCAGCCCGGGGAGTTTACGCTCTGGAAACACCATATATTTT
TRBV5-6	.	.	TRBJ2-1	CASSLGLSYNEQFF	TGTGCCAGCAGCTTGGGACTGTCCTACAATGAGCAGTTCTTC
TRBV7-3	TRBD1	.	TRBJ1-2	CASSSRAGGGGYTF	TGTGCCAGCAGCTCAAGAGCAGGGGGAGGTGGCTACACCTTC
TRBV5-1	.	.	TRBJ2-7	CASSWGGDTSYEQYF	TGCGCCAGCAGCTGGGGAGGGGACACCTCCTACGAGCAGTACTTC
TRBV3-1/TRBV3-2	TRBD1	.	TRBJ1-5	CASNKGGSDSNQPQHF	TGTGCCAGTAATAAAGGGGGCTCGGATAGCAATCAGCCCCAGCATTTT
TRBV6-5	TRBD1	.	TRBJ2-3	CASSRGDTQYF	TGCGCATCATCCAGGGGGGATACGCAGTATTTT
TRBV10-2	.	.	TRBJ1-6	CASRVPSTTGMNSPLHF	TGCGCCAGCCGTGTACCCTCAACAACAGGGATGAATTCACCCCTCCACTTT
TRBV19	.	.	TRBJ1-5	CASTPGQRNQPQHF	TGTGCCAGTACCCCCGGACAGAGAAATCAGCCCCAGCATTTT